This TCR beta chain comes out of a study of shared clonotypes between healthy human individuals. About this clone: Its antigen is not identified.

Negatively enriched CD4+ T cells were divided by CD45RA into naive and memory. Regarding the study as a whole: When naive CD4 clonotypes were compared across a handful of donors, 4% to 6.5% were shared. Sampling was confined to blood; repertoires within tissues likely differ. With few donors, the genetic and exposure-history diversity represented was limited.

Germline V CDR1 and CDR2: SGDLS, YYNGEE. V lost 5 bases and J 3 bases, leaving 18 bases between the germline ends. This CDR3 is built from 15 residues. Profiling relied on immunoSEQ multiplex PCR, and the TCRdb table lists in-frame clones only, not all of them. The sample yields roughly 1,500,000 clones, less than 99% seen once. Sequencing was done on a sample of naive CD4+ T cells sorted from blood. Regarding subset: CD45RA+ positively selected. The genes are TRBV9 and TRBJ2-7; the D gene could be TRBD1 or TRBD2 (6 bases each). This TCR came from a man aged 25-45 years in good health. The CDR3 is CASSPQRGASYEQYF. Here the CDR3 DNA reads TGTGCCAGCAGTCCCCAGAGGGGGGCCAGCTACGAGCAGTACTTC.